This T cell receptor beta chain was retrieved from a study of cytomegalovirus exposure and HLA in healthy donors. Study-wide points: The study recorded 164 TCR beta chains that were cytomegalovirus-associated.

The donors (healthy individuals) were bone marrow donors. Use of 60 Vbeta and 13 Jbeta primers characterized the PCR. TCRdb's table, derived via immunoSEQ multiplex PCR, lists solely in-frame clones and lacks some. The repertoire has about 170,000 clones, about four fifths of them found once; the top ten carry 0.35% to 0.4%. Regarding this clone: Its specificity is not known.

J lost 3 bases, V lost 1 base, and 2 bases had no gene match. The length of the CDR3 is 15 residues. Germline V lookup: CDR1 SGHTA, CDR2 FQGNSA. The sample comprised PBMCs. The gene calls are TRBV7-2 and TRBJ1-4; 7 bases are shared with TRBD1. The TCR sequence derives from a boy aged 2 to 10 in good health and CMV-seronegative. CDR3 protein: CASSLVRGPNEKLFF. The CDR3 DNA reads as TGTGCCAGCAGCTTAGTTAGGGGGCCTAATGAAAAACTGTTTTTT.